Below, one TCR beta chain is given with its context. The antigen is not known. Assay used: immunoSEQ multiplex PCR; TCRdb lists only in-frame clones, some missing. The sample has more than 30,000 clones, 87% seen once. Time point noted: time of PML onset. The data were obtained in a study of multiple sclerosis patients with progressive multifocal leukoencephalopathy. The study, taken as a whole, reports: Expanded clones at PML onset predated and persisted through natalizumab therapy.

V lost 5 bases to trimming and J lost 1 base, with 4 bases between them. The CDR3 contains 12 residues. CDR1 is SGHTA and CDR2 is FQGNSA in the germline V gene. The chain uses TRBV7-2 and TRBJ2-3; no clear D gene. The sample consisted of PBMCs, taken from a patient treated with natalizumab. The origin of this receptor is a woman in her thirties or forties with progressive multifocal leukoencephalopathy. The CDR3 here is CASSHGTDTQYF. Here the CDR3 DNA reads TGTGCCAGCAGCCATGGCACAGATACGCAGTATTTT.